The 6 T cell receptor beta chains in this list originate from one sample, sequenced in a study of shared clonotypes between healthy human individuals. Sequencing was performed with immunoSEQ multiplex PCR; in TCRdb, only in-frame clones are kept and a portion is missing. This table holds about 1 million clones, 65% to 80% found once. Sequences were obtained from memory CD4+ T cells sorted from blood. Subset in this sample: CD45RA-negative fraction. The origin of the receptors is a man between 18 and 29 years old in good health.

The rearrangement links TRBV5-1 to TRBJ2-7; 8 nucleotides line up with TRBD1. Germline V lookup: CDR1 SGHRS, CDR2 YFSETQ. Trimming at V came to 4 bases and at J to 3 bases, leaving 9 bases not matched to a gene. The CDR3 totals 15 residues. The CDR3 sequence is CASSNRTGSGYEQYF. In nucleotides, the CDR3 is TGCGCCAGCAGCAACAGGACAGGGTCGGGCTACGAGCAGTACTTC.

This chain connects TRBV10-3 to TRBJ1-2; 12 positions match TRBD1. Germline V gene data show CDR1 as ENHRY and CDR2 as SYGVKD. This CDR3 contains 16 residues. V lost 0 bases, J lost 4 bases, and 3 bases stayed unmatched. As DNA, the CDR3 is TGTGCCATCAGTGAGTCGGGACAGGGGGCTTTCTATGGCTACACCTTC. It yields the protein CAISESGQGAFYGYTF.

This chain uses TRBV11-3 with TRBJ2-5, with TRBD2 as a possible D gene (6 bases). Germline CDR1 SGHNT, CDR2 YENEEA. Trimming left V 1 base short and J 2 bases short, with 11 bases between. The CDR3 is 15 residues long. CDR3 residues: CASSLGGKEQETQYF. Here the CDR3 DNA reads TGTGCCAGCAGCTTAGGCGGGAAAGAACAAGAGACCCAGTACTTC.

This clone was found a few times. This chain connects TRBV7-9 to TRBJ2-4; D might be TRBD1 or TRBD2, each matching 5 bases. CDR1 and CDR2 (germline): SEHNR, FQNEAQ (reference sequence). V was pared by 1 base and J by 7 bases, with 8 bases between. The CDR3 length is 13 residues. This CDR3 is CASSLDEGNIQYF. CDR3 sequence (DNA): TGTGCCAGCAGCTTAGACGAGGGGAACATTCAGTACTTC.

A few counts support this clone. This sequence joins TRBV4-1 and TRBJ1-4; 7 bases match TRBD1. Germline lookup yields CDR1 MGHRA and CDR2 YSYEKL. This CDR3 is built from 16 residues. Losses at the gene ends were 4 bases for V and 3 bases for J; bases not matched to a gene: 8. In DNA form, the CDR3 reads TGCGCCAGCAGCCGGGACCGGGACAGACCTAATGAAAAACTGTTTTTT. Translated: CASSRDRDRPNEKLFF.

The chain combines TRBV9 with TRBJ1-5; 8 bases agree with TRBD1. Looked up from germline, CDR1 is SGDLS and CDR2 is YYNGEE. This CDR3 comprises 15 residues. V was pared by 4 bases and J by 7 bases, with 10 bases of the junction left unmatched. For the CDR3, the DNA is TGTGCCAGCAGCCAATCGACAGGGGAAAACCAGCCCCAGCATTTT. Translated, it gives CASSQSTGENQPQHF.